Each of the 24 T cell receptor beta chains below was sequenced from the same sample in a study of blood T cells in healthy people across ages. Using a J-beta primer mix together with a sample-barcoded 5' primer, a second PCR was run for roughly 6 to 12 cycles. TCRdb re-analysed the 5' RACE reads in MiXCR, keeping a single row per CDR3 protein. The table lists 800,000 or so distinct CDR3 sequences, 25% of them singletons, with approximately 4% in the top ten. The sample was also reused in another study, on T cells of mothers and their children.

Sequencing was done on a sample of blood. These receptors were taken from a boy under 18 in good health.

The CDR3 DNA is TGCAGTGCTAGCTCGGCAGGAGGCACAGATACGCAGTATTTT. This translates into CSASSAGGTDTQYF. The chain joins TRBV20-1 to TRBJ2-3, with no clear D. This CDR3 comprises 14 residues. Trimming removed 3 bases at V and 1 base at J, with 11 bases between. Germline lookup yields CDR1 DFQATT and CDR2 SNEGSKA (reference sequence).

The chain carries TRBV21-1 and TRBJ2-5; TRBD1, as called in the table, went unchecked against the DNA. TRBV21-1 is given as a pseudogene. The CDR3 consists of 16 residues. The CDR3 sequence is CASSSKDRGHGETQYF. CDR3 nucleotide sequence: TGTGCCAGCAGCAGCAAGGACAGGGGACACGGGGAGACCCAGTACTTC.

The sample holds a few counts of this clonotype. The chain joins TRBV20-1 to TRBJ1-1, with D hard to call. Trimming pared 1 base from V and 6 bases from J, leaving 12 bases between. The germline V gene encodes CDR1 DFQATT and CDR2 SNEGSKA (reference sequence). The CDR3 spans 13 residues. This CDR3 is CSARAAGEAEAFF. DNA for the CDR3: TGCAGTGCTAGAGCCGCTGGGGAGGCTGAAGCTTTCTTT.

J is TRBJ1-5 and V is TRBV7-2, with D unclear. The CDR3 extends over 12 amino acids. In germline, CDR1 is SGHTA, CDR2 FQGNSA. Trimming removed 5 bases from V and 6 bases from J, with 8 bases in between. DNA of the CDR3: TGTGCCAGCAGCATCCGACTTCAGCCCCAGCATTTT. This translates into CASSIRLQPQHF. The full variable domain, rest sourced from reference TRBV7-2 and TRBJ1-5, is GAGVSQSPSNKVTEKGKDVELRCDPISGHTALYWYRQSLGQGLEFLIYFQGNSAPDKSGLPSDRFSAERTGGSVSTLTIQRTQQEDSAVYLCASSIRLQPQHFGDGTRLSIL.

This clonotype has at least ten counts. CDR3 nucleotides: TGTGCCAGCAGTCCCTTGGGCAATGAGCAGTTCTTC. Amino acids: CASSPLGNEQFF. This chain uses TRBV27 with TRBJ2-1; D is uncertain. CDR3 size: 12 residues. V was cut by 5 bases and J by 6 bases, with 8 bases left in between. Germline V gene lookup returns CDR1 MNHEY and CDR2 SMNVEV (reference sequence).

Many counts were recorded for this clonotype. This chain joins TRBV6-5 and TRBJ1-1; weak D call: TRBD1 (5 bases). Trimming removed 5 bases from V and 1 base from J, with 5 bases in between. The CDR3 loop spans 12 amino acids. Looked up from germline, CDR1 is MNHEY and CDR2 is SVGAGI. The CDR3 reads CASSTGNTEAFF. CDR3 in DNA: TGTGCCAGCAGTACAGGGAACACTGAAGCTTTCTTT.

The gene calls are TRBV4-3 and TRBJ1-4; TRBD1 might be the D (6 bases). Germline CDR1 is LGHNA and CDR2 is YSLEER. The length of the CDR3 is 15 residues. Trimming left V 5 bases short and J 3 bases short, with 13 bases between. For the CDR3, the DNA is TGCGCCAGCAGCAGCCACAGGGCGGCTAATGAAAAACTGTTTTTT. Its translation is CASSSHRAANEKLFF.

The genes are TRBV4-3 and TRBJ2-5, with 14 bases fitting TRBD2. CDR1 LGHNA and CDR2 YSLEER come from the germline V gene. The CDR3 contains 20 residues. Germline trimming cut 0 bases from V and 5 bases from J; bases unmatched to any gene: 14. The CDR3 DNA reads as TGCGCCAGCAGCCAAGATGGCCCGGGACTAGCGGGGGCGAGCTTGGAGACCCAGTACTTC. This encodes CASSQDGPGLAGASLETQYF.

This clonotype came up a few times. The chain joins TRBV28 to TRBJ2-1; unclear D gene. The J call is doubtful: the DNA matches TRBJ2-5 better. The CDR3 sequence is 17 residues long. CDR1 is MDHEN, CDR2 SYDVKM, per germline. The CDR3: CASSLYLSVGTKETQYF. CDR3 nucleotides: TGTGCCAGCAGTTTATATCTCTCAGTAGGAACTAAGGAGACCCAGTACTTC.

This clonotype was observed a handful of times. The chain is built from TRBV7-9 and TRBJ2-5; 10 bases fit TRBD1. The trim removed 5 bases at V and 11 bases at J, leaving 14 bases unmatched. The CDR3 is 15 amino acids. Germline CDR1 is SEHNR and CDR2 is FQNEAQ (reference sequence). CDR3 amino acids: CASSIDRGLTWEQYF. For the CDR3, the DNA is TGTGCCAGCAGCATCGACAGGGGGCTCACGTGGGAGCAGTACTTC.

The chain uses TRBV9 and TRBJ2-7; no definite D call. V was pared by 3 bases and J by 2 bases, with 9 bases between. The CDR3 length is 13 residues. Looked up from germline, CDR1 is SGDLS and CDR2 is YYNGEE. The CDR3 is CASSGAGTYEQYF. In DNA, the CDR3 is TGTGCCAGCAGCGGGGCTGGTACCTACGAGCAGTACTTC. Drawing the rest from reference TRBV9 and TRBJ2-7, the complete variable domain is DSGVTQTPKHLITATGQRVTLRCSPRSGDLSVYWYQQSLDQGLQFLIQYYNGEERAKGNILERFSAQQFPDLHSELNLSSLELGDSALYFCASSGAGTYEQYFGPGTRLTVT.

V is TRBV7-9 and J is TRBJ2-5; TRBD2 matches at 14 bases. TRBJ2-1 explains the end of the DNA better; the J call may be wrong. The CDR3 is made up of 17 amino acids. CDR1 and CDR2 (germline): SEHNR, FQNEAQ (reference sequence). The CDR3 region has the DNA TGTGCCAGCAGCCATGGGACTAGCGGGAGTATTAAGAATGAGCAGTTCTTC. Its protein product is CASSHGTSGSIKNEQFF.

This clonotype came up a few times. The chain recombines TRBV7-6 with TRBJ2-1; D possibly corresponds to TRBD1 (6 bases). V was trimmed by 6 bases and J by 10 bases, leaving 13 bases between them. The CDR3 extends over 12 amino acids. The germline CDR1 and CDR2 sequences are SGHVS and FNYEAQ. CDR3 sequence reads: CASSPTGFEQFF. The CDR3, as DNA: TGTGCCAGCAGTCCTACAGGGTTCGAGCAGTTCTTC.

The chain carries TRBV4-1 and TRBJ2-7; weak D call: TRBD2 (5 bases). Trimming shortened V by 4 bases and J by 7 bases, and 23 bases separated the two germline ends. Germline lookup yields CDR1 MGHRA and CDR2 YSYEKL. The CDR3 contains 16 residues. The CDR3 protein is CASSPEQGLYDGEQYF. CDR3 coding DNA: TGCGCCAGCAGCCCAGAGCAAGGACTCTACGATGGGGAGCAGTACTTC.

The chain has TRBV7-3 and TRBJ2-1, with 8 positions matching TRBD2. The germline V gene has CDR1 SGHTA and CDR2 FQGTGA. This CDR3 is 14 amino acids long. The junction had 4 bases not matched to a gene; V was cut back by 3 bases and J by 6 bases. The CDR3 protein is CASSFTGGGNEQFF. The CDR3 coding sequence is TGTGCCAGCAGCTTTACGGGAGGGGGCAATGAGCAGTTCTTC.

The J gene is TRBJ2-5, the V gene TRBV7-2; TRBD1 is a possible D gene (5 bases). The ends were cut back, 7 bases at V and 10 bases at J, with 16 bases in the middle. CDR1 is SGHTA, CDR2 FQGNSA, per germline. The CDR3 is 12 amino acids. The CDR3 is CASNVPRGGQYF. The DNA for the CDR3 is TGTGCCAGCAACGTCCCAAGGGGTGGCCAGTACTTC.

CDR3: CASSLGQGLGEKLFF. CDR3 bases: TGCGCCAGCAGCTTGGGACAGGGGTTAGGGGAAAAACTGTTTTTT. The chain joins TRBV5-1 to TRBJ1-4; 8 nucleotides match TRBD1. This CDR3 contains 15 residues. The trim removed 0 bases at V and 8 bases at J, leaving 6 bases unmatched. Germline CDR1 is SGHRS and CDR2 is YFSETQ. The whole variable domain, remainder taken from reference TRBV5-1 and TRBJ1-4, is KAGVTQTPRYLIKTRGQQVTLSCSPISGHRSVSWYQQTPGQGLQFLFEYFSETQRNKGNFPGRFSGRQFSNSRSEMNVSTLELGDSALYLCASSLGQGLGEKLFFGSGTQLSVL.

This clonotype was picked up many times. This chain links TRBV16 with TRBJ2-3, with a possible D match to TRBD2 (7 bases). This CDR3 spans 14 amino acids. V dropped 4 bases and J dropped 4 bases, with 12 bases sitting between them. In germline, CDR1 is KGHSY, CDR2 FQNENV. CDR3 residues: CASSLTGGADTQYF. CDR3 nucleotides: TGTGCCAGCAGCCTGACGGGGGGCGCAGATACGCAGTATTTT.

In its sample, this clonotype was seen a few times. This chain connects TRBV21-1 to TRBJ2-1; TRBD1 was called by the table and not checked on the DNA. TRBV21-1 is flagged as a pseudogene. CDR3 size: 15 residues. CDR3 nucleotides: TGTGCCAGCAGCACTCCGGGACAGCGATACAATGAGCAGTTCTTC. It translates to CASSTPGQRYNEQFF.

There are a few counts of this clonotype. J is TRBJ2-6 and V is TRBV7-3, with D perhaps being TRBD1 or TRBD2 (5 bases each). CDR3 length: 17 amino acids. In germline, CDR1 is SGHTA, CDR2 FQGTGA. V was shortened by 5 bases and J by 0 bases, with 14 bases between the two germline ends. In nucleotides, the CDR3 is TGTGCCAGCAGCGGGACCGGGGTCGCCTCTGGGGCCAACGTCCTGACTTTC. It yields the protein CASSGTGVASGANVLTF.

There are a few counts of this clonotype. The J gene is TRBJ2-5, the V gene TRBV29-1; TRBD2 is a possible D gene (6 bases). Trimming cost V 3 bases and J 4 bases, with 12 bases left between them. Germline CDR1 reads SQVTM; CDR2 reads ANQGSEA. CDR3 length: 13 residues. CDR3 in DNA: TGCAGCGTTGACGGATGGGAGGTAGAGACCCAGTACTTC. This encodes CSVDGWEVETQYF.

This clonotype was picked up a small number of times. This sequence joins TRBV6-6 and TRBJ1-2; D perhaps matches TRBD1 (6 bases). This CDR3 has 13 amino acids. Germline CDR1 MNHNY, CDR2 SVGAGI (reference sequence). Trimming stripped 6 bases from V and 7 bases from J, with 15 bases between. The CDR3 bases are TGTGCCAGCAGGACCGGGGGCTCGAGTGGCTACACCTTC. Its translation is CASRTGGSSGYTF.

This clonotype has just a few counts. CDR3 DNA sequence: TGCAGTGCTAGAGATCAGGGACAGGGGAAGGTTTTTGGGAACTATGGCTACACCTTC. Its protein is CSARDQGQGKVFGNYGYTF. This chain joins TRBV20-1 and TRBJ1-2; 10 nucleotides align to TRBD1. V gave up 0 bases and J gave up 2 bases; unmatched junction bases: 15. The germline V gene has CDR1 DFQATT and CDR2 SNEGSKA (reference sequence). The CDR3 has 19 amino acids.

The V and J genes are TRBV7-9 and TRBJ2-1; possibly TRBD2 for D (5 bases). The CDR3 runs to 14 residues. V was clipped by 3 bases and J by 4 bases, with 10 bases between them. CDR1 and CDR2 (germline): SEHNR, FQNEAQ (reference sequence). CDR3 sequence: CASSFGVGYNEQFF. The CDR3 coding sequence is TGTGCCAGCAGCTTCGGGGTTGGTTACAATGAGCAGTTCTTC.